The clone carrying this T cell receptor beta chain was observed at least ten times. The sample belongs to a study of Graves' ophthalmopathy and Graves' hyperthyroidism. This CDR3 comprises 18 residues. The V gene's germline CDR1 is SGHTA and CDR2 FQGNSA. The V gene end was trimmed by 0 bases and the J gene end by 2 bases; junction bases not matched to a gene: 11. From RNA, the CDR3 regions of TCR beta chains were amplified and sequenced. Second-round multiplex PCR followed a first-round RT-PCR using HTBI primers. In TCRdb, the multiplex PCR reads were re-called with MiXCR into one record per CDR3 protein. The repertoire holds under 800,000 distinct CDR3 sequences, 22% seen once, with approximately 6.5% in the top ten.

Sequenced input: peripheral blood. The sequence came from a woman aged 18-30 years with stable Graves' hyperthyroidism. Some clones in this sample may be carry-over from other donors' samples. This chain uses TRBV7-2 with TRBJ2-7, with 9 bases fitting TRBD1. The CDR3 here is CASSLAPTRTGEPYEQYF. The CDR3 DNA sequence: TGTGCCAGCAGCTTAGCCCCCACCCGGACAGGGGAACCCTACGAGCAGTACTTC.